The clone carrying this T cell receptor beta chain occurred many times. Specified time point: newly diagnosed GD, antithyroid drugs for less than 3 months. PBMCs provided the RNA from which the TCR library was made. The TCR beta library used iRepertoire HTBI primers with Arm-PCR amplification of CDR3. TCRdb fed the multiplex PCR reads into MiXCR, producing one record per CDR3 protein. The sample contains 360,000 or so distinct CDR3 sequences, about 11% of which appear only once. The source of the sample is a study of regulatory T cells in long-lasting Graves disease. The J segment lost 3 bases and the V segment lost 3 bases, leaving 7 bases of the junction unmatched. The germline CDR1 and CDR2 sequences are DFQATT and SNEGSKA (reference sequence). This CDR3 is 15 amino acids long. This same sample was also taken into another study, of T cells in Graves' hyperthyroidism and ophthalmopathy.

This clonotype originated in a woman aged 18-29 years with Graves disease. Material: peripheral blood mononuclear cells (PBMCs), obtained at new diagnosis, from a patient treated with antithyroid drugs. The chain employs TRBV20-1 and TRBJ2-1; 8 bases align to TRBD2. The CDR3 coding sequence is TGCAGTGCTAGGGGCGGGCTAGCGGGCTACAATGAGCAGTTCTTC. As protein: CSARGGLAGYNEQFF.